Below, 16 T cell receptor beta chains from the same sample are listed, as sequenced in a study of OX40 agonist ivuxolimab in advanced cancers. This table comes from immunoSEQ multiplex PCR, and its TCRdb copy is limited to in-frame clones, with some not included. The sample lists 45,000 to 60,000 clones; just over 90% were seen once. Sample: CD4+ or CD8+ T cells sorted from blood, taken in a trial of the OX40 agonist ivuxolimab. The receptors shown here come from an adult with an advanced solid tumor such as melanoma, head and neck, liver or kidney cancer.

DNA of the CDR3: TGCGCCAGCAGCTTGGAAGGGCTCTGGAAGCTGTTTTTT. Protein: CASSLEGLWKLFF. The chain carries TRBV5-1 and TRBJ2-2; D call uncertain. Germline assignment: CDR1 SGHRS and CDR2 YFSETQ. There are 13 residues in the CDR3. V lost 0 bases to trimming and J lost 12 bases, with 12 bases between them.

Written as DNA, the CDR3 is TGTGCCAGCAGTTCCCCGGGACAGGGGGGGGATGAAAAACTGTTTTTT. Its translation: CASSSPGQGGDEKLFF. V is TRBV28 and J is TRBJ1-4, with 11 bases lining up with TRBD1. Germline trimming cut 4 bases from V and 6 bases from J; bases unmatched to any gene: 7. In germline, CDR1 is MDHEN, CDR2 SYDVKM. The length of the CDR3 is 16 residues.

V is TRBV5-1 and J is TRBJ1-1, with D possibly being TRBD1 (5 bases). Trimming removed 0 bases from V and 0 bases from J, with 12 bases in between. The CDR3 is 16 amino acids. The V gene's germline CDR1 is SGHRS and CDR2 YFSETQ. CDR3 nucleotides: TGCGCCAGCAGCTTGGTCCCAGGGCCGTTGAACACTGAAGCTTTCTTT. Amino acid sequence: CASSLVPGPLNTEAFF.

A word on this clone: The junction shows a germline mismatch at one end, possibly a read error. The chain has TRBV6-6 and TRBJ2-5; D gene ambiguous. The CDR3 runs 15 residues. Germline V gene sequence: CDR1 MNHNY, CDR2 SVGAGI (reference sequence). The chain's CDR3 is CAGSYLGGLQETQYF. DNA of the CDR3: TGTGCCGGCAGTTACCTAGGCGGTCTTCAAGAGACCCAGTACTTC.

The chain links TRBV19 to TRBJ2-2, with TRBD1 matching over 7 bases. Losses at the gene ends were 3 bases for V and 2 bases for J; bases not matched to a gene: 3. This CDR3 region has 15 residues. Germline assignment: CDR1 LNHDA and CDR2 SQIVND (reference sequence). CDR3 DNA: TGTGCCAGTAGTATGCACAGGGGAAACACCGGGGAGCTGTTTTTT. This sequence encodes CASSMHRGNTGELFF.

This clone was seen a handful of times. The CDR3 nucleotides read TGTGCCAGCAGTTTGACAGGGGGGACCTACGAGCAGTACTTC. Its translation is CASSLTGGTYEQYF. The V and J genes are TRBV28 and TRBJ2-7; 9 positions match TRBD1. CDR3 length: 14 residues. Germline trimming cut 3 bases from V and 2 bases from J; bases unmatched to any gene: 2. Per the germline V gene, CDR1 is MDHEN and CDR2 is SYDVKM.

The genes are TRBV7-3 and TRBJ2-3; TRBD2 matches at 10 bases. V was pared by 2 bases and J by 4 bases, with 9 bases of the junction left unmatched. Germline CDR1 reads SGHTA; CDR2 reads FQGTGA. The CDR3 spans 17 residues. The CDR3 DNA follows: TGTGCCAGCAGCTTAGACCCTAGCGGGAGAGAAGCAGATACGCAGTATTTT. This encodes CASSLDPSGREADTQYF.

V and J are TRBV15 and TRBJ2-7; perhaps D is TRBD1 or TRBD2 (5 bases each). The germline CDR1 and CDR2 sequences are LNHNV and YYDKDF (reference sequence). The CDR3 length is 12 residues. The ends were cut back, 6 bases at V and 1 base at J, with 7 bases in the middle. CDR3 loop: CATRGESYEQYF. CDR3 nucleotide sequence: TGTGCCACCAGGGGGGAGTCCTACGAGCAGTACTTC.

The V gene is TRBV10-3, the J gene TRBJ1-3, with D possibly being TRBD1 (5 bases). Germline lookup yields CDR1 ENHRY and CDR2 SYGVKD. This CDR3 is 16 amino acids long. V was clipped by 3 bases and J by 0 bases, with 12 bases between them. CDR3: CAISDQTRGSGNTIYF. CDR3 coding DNA: TGTGCCATCAGTGACCAGACAAGGGGCTCTGGAAACACCATATATTTT.

The CDR3 DNA follows: TGTGCCAGCTCACCAGCTCCCCAAGAGACCCAGTACTTC. This gives the protein CASSPAPQETQYF. The chain joins TRBV18 to TRBJ2-5; D remains unclear. The CDR3 runs 13 residues. Germline CDR1 KGHSH, CDR2 LQKENI. Trimming took 2 bases from V and 1 from J, leaving 5 bases between them.

The V and J genes are TRBV15 and TRBJ2-7, with 9 positions matching TRBD1. This CDR3 has 16 amino acids. Germline V lookup: CDR1 LNHNV, CDR2 YYDKDF (reference sequence). The J segment lost 7 bases and the V segment lost 0 bases, leaving 10 bases of the junction unmatched. In DNA form, the CDR3 reads TGTGCCACCAGCAGAGATCGGGGGACAGGGTCGGGTGAGCAGTACTTC. It translates to CATSRDRGTGSGEQYF.

This CDR3 reads CASSSTGLGEQFF. The CDR3 coding sequence is TGCGCCAGCAGCTCGACAGGGTTGGGTGAGCAGTTCTTC. The V and J genes are TRBV5-1 and TRBJ2-1, with 7 bases fitting TRBD1. In germline, CDR1 is SGHRS, CDR2 YFSETQ. CDR3 length: 13 residues. V lost 3 bases, J lost 9 bases, and 6 bases stayed unmatched.

The chain combines TRBV19 with TRBJ2-1, with D maybe TRBD2 (6 bases). The V end lost 5 bases, the J end lost 3 bases, and 14 bases lay between the germline ends. The CDR3 is made up of 15 amino acids. Germline values: CDR1 LNHDA, CDR2 SQIVND (reference sequence). The DNA of the CDR3 is TGTGCCAGTAGTCCGGGACTCCTTATCTACAATGAGCAGTTCTTC. The encoded protein is CASSPGLLIYNEQFF. The whole variable domain, filled in from reference TRBV19 and TRBJ2-1, reads DGGITQSPKYLFRKEGQNVTLSCEQNLNHDAMYWYRQDPGQGLRLIYYSQIVNDFQKGDIAEGYSVSREKKESFPLTVTSAQKNPTAFYLCASSPGLLIYNEQFFGPGTRLTVL.

The chain carries TRBV5-8 and TRBJ2-1; D is unresolved. The V and J ends lost 0 bases and 4 bases respectively, with 5 bases between them. This CDR3 comprises 13 residues. Germline V gene data show CDR1 as SGHTS and CDR2 as YDEGEE. The CDR3 loop reads CASSLGVYNEQFF. The DNA for the CDR3 is TGTGCCAGCAGCTTGGGTGTTTACAATGAGCAGTTCTTC.

This clone came up a few times. This chain connects TRBV2 to TRBJ2-7; TRBD1 is a possible D gene (5 bases). The CDR3 sequence is 11 residues long. V lost 6 bases to trimming and J lost 5 bases, with 8 bases between them. Germline assignment: CDR1 SNHLY and CDR2 FYNNEI. The CDR3: CASRQGNEQYF. CDR3 nucleotide sequence: TGTGCCAGCAGGCAGGGCAACGAGCAGTACTTC.

The CDR3, as DNA: TGTGCTAGTGGTCAGACAGGGGGTGGTACTGAAGCTTTCTTT. Protein sequence: CASGQTGGGTEAFF. The chain uses TRBV12-5 and TRBJ1-1; 9 bases match TRBD1. Per germline, CDR1 LGHNT and CDR2 FRNRAP. CDR3 size: 14 residues. V lost 5 bases, J lost 5 bases, and 6 bases stayed unmatched.